The 32 T cell receptor beta chains given below trace back to one sample, sequenced in a study of a mutant IDH1 vaccine in newly diagnosed glioma. Time point: baseline, week 1 (first vaccination visit). Documented treatment: pre-vaccination baseline after standard-of-care therapy. Some clones are missing from TCRdb's copy, which holds only in-frame ones; the method was immunoSEQ multiplex PCR. The table lists about 98,000 clones, 80% to 90% of them singletons. The material was PBMCs, obtained from a glioma patient treated with radiotherapy, temozolomide or both. The source of these receptors is a woman aged 50 to 60 with glioma.

This chain joins TRBV2 and TRBJ1-1, with 7 bases identical to TRBD1. Germline V gene sequence: CDR1 SNHLY, CDR2 FYNNEI. The CDR3 runs to 12 residues. V was pared by 9 bases and J by 5 bases, with 6 bases of the junction left unmatched. Here the CDR3 DNA reads TGTGCCAGTAACAGGGGACGGACTGAAGCTTTCTTT. Protein: CASNRGRTEAFF. The full variable domain, rest sourced from reference TRBV2 and TRBJ1-1, is EPEVTQTPSHQVTQMGQEVILRCVPISNHLYFYWYRQILGQKVEFLVSFYNNEISEKSEIFDDQFSVERPDGSNFTLKIRSTKLEDSAMYFCASNRGRTEAFFGQGTRLTVV.

The chain recombines TRBV10-3 with TRBJ1-6; TRBD1 agrees at 7 bases. Germline V gives CDR1 ENHRY, CDR2 SYGVKD. This CDR3 contains 14 residues. J gave up 8 bases and V 1 base, and 2 bases lay outside the gene matches. CDR3: CAISEWQGDSPLHF. The CDR3 bases are TGTGCCATCAGTGAGTGGCAGGGGGATTCACCCCTCCACTTT.

The chain uses TRBV28 and TRBJ2-5; D uncertain. Germline V gene sequence: CDR1 MDHEN, CDR2 SYDVKM. The V end was cut by 6 bases, the J end by 4 bases, with 6 bases between. The CDR3 totals 11 residues. CDR3 bases: TGTGCCAGCAGAATCGGAGAGACCCAGTACTTC. Translating it yields CASRIGETQYF.

The chain combines TRBV9 with TRBJ2-5; D is possibly TRBD2 (6 bases). The tail of the sequence fits TRBJ2-7 better, so the J call may be wrong. Germline assignment: CDR1 SGDLS and CDR2 YYNGEE. The CDR3 has 15 residues. CDR3 nucleotides: TGTGCCAGCAGCGTAGGTAGCGGCCACGACTACGAGCAGTACTTC. Translating it yields CASSVGSGHDYEQYF.

The chain couples TRBV7-2 to TRBJ1-2; perhaps TRBD1 as D (5 bases). Germline CDR1 reads SGHTA; CDR2 reads FQGNSA. The length of the CDR3 is 13 residues. Trimming left V 5 bases short and J 8 bases short, with 15 bases between. The CDR3 is CASSLGHSRGYTF. CDR3 nucleotides: TGTGCCAGCAGCCTCGGACACAGCCGAGGCTACACCTTC.

The rearrangement joins TRBV7-2 to TRBJ1-3; weak D call: TRBD1 (5 bases). Trimming cost V 7 bases and J 3 bases, with 10 bases left between them. Germline V gene lookup returns CDR1 SGHTA and CDR2 FQGNSA. The CDR3 length is 13 residues. The CDR3 region has the DNA TGTGCCAGCACCTCGGGGCTTGGAAACACCATATATTTT. It encodes CASTSGLGNTIYF.

The CDR3 DNA follows: TGTGCCAGCAGCTTCTCCGCCCAAAAGAAACTGTTTTTT. As protein: CASSFSAQKKLFF. The genes are TRBV7-6 and TRBJ1-4; D is undetermined. Germline lookup yields CDR1 SGHVS and CDR2 FNYEAQ. V was clipped by 3 bases and J by 11 bases, with 13 bases between them. CDR3 length equals 13 residues. Based on the CDR3 plus reference TRBV7-6 and TRBJ1-4, the full variable domain is GAGVSQSPRYKVTKRGQDVALRCDPISGHVSLYWYRQALGQGPEFLTYFNYEAQQDKSGLPNDRFSAERPEGSISTLTIQRTEQRDSAMYRCASSFSAQKKLFFGSGTQLSVL.

The chain joins TRBV2 to TRBJ2-7, with 8 bases lining up with TRBD1. The germline gives CDR1 SNHLY, CDR2 FYNNEI. Trimming at V came to 8 bases and at J to 7 bases, leaving 7 bases not matched to a gene. The CDR3 loop spans 12 amino acids. Here the CDR3 DNA reads TGTGCCAGCCCAGGGGGCCCGGGAGAGCAGTACTTC. Its protein product is CASPGGPGEQYF.

J is TRBJ2-7 and V is TRBV11-3, with TRBD1 matching 10 bases. Germline CDR1 reads SGHNT; CDR2 reads YENEEA. V trimming: 4 bases; J trimming: 7 bases; junction bases outside the gene matches: 7. The CDR3 has 14 residues. The CDR3 sequence is CASSSTTGGEEQYF. CDR3 nucleotide sequence: TGTGCCAGCAGCTCCACGACAGGGGGCGAAGAGCAGTACTTC.

V and J are TRBV28 and TRBJ1-2, with a tentative D call TRBD1 (5 bases). From germline, CDR1 is MDHEN and CDR2 SYDVKM. The ends were cut back, 10 bases at V and 5 bases at J, with 11 bases in the middle. The CDR3 has 11 amino acids. The CDR3 DNA sequence: TGTGCCACTGGACACCCATATGGCTACACCTTC. Translation gives CATGHPYGYTF.

The chain is built from TRBV15 and TRBJ1-6; weak D call: TRBD1 (5 bases). CDR3 length equals 16 residues. Trimming removed 8 bases from V and 7 bases from J, with 21 bases in between. The germline gives CDR1 LNHNV, CDR2 YYDKDF (reference sequence). The CDR3 DNA follows: TGTGCCACCCAGTTGGCGGGGCGGGGGATGAATTCACCCCTCCACTTT. It yields the protein CATQLAGRGMNSPLHF.

The V gene is TRBV10-3, the J gene TRBJ2-7; 10 nucleotides agree with TRBD2. Unmatched junction bases numbered 6, after V lost 7 bases and J lost 0 bases. The CDR3 is made up of 15 amino acids. Germline CDR1 reads ENHRY; CDR2 reads SYGVKD. CDR3 region: CAIKPGLASSYEQYF. As DNA, the CDR3 is TGTGCCATCAAGCCGGGACTAGCGAGCTCCTACGAGCAGTACTTC.

The chain uses TRBV10-3 and TRBJ2-1; 12 positions match TRBD2. The CDR3 sequence is 15 residues long. Germline loops: CDR1 ENHRY, CDR2 SYGVKD. V gave up 2 bases and J gave up 12 bases; unmatched junction bases: 8. The CDR3 region has the DNA TGTGCCATCAGTGAGGGACTAGCGGGACCGGCCAGGCAGTTCTTC. This gives the protein CAISEGLAGPARQFF.

The chain recombines TRBV5-1 with TRBJ2-5, with D possibly TRBD2 on 5 matching bases. V lost 3 bases, J lost 5 bases, and 5 bases lay in between. The CDR3 has 11 amino acids. CDR1 is SGHRS, CDR2 YFSETQ, per germline. The CDR3 spells CASSSGETQYF. In nucleotides, the CDR3 is TGCGCCAGCAGCTCGGGGGAGACCCAGTACTTC.

The V gene is TRBV6-1, the J gene TRBJ2-1; perhaps D is TRBD1 or TRBD2 (5 bases each). Trimming removed 1 base from V and 1 base from J, with 8 bases in between. CDR3 length equals 15 residues. Germline CDR1 is MNHNS and CDR2 is SASEGT. The CDR3: CASSEGGSSYNEQFF. Written as DNA, the CDR3 is TGTGCCAGCAGTGAAGGGGGGTCGTCCTACAATGAGCAGTTCTTC.

The J gene is TRBJ1-1, the V gene TRBV19; 8 bases map to TRBD1. CDR1 and CDR2 from the germline V gene are LNHDA and SQIVND (reference sequence). Germline trimming cut 6 bases from V and 2 bases from J; bases unmatched to any gene: 14. The length of the CDR3 is 17 residues. The CDR3 region is CASRPLPGQVGNTEAFF. CDR3 bases: TGTGCCAGTAGACCTTTACCGGGACAGGTGGGTAACACTGAAGCTTTCTTT.

The rearrangement joins TRBV10-1 to TRBJ2-2, with 7 bases identical to TRBD1. The CDR3 totals 14 residues. Germline CDR1 WNHNN, CDR2 SYGVQD (reference sequence). After removal of 5 bases from V and 3 bases from J, the junction contained 3 bases not matched to a gene. CDR3 residues: CASSRTGDTGELFF. The CDR3 bases are TGCGCCAGCAGTAGGACAGGCGACACCGGGGAGCTGTTTTTT.

The chain joins TRBV15 to TRBJ2-1; 11 bases fit TRBD1. This CDR3 contains 13 residues. V shed 8 bases, J shed 7 bases, and the junction held 4 bases outside the gene matches. CDR1 and CDR2 (germline): LNHNV, YYDKDF (reference sequence). The CDR3 DNA follows: TGTGCCACCGGGACAGGGGGTCGGAATGAGCAGTTCTTC. Encoded protein: CATGTGGRNEQFF.

The gene calls are TRBV5-1 and TRBJ2-5, with TRBD2 matching over 10 bases. This CDR3 is built from 16 residues. The V and J ends lost 9 bases and 0 bases, in that order; junction bases with no gene match: 11. The germline V gene encodes CDR1 SGHRS and CDR2 YFSETQ. This CDR3 reads CATGTSVNKDQETQYF. CDR3 coding DNA: TGCGCCACTGGGACTAGCGTCAATAAGGACCAAGAGACCCAGTACTTC.

CDR3 nucleotide sequence: TGTGCCAGCAGTCGGGGGGAGACCCAGTACTTC. Its translation: CASSRGETQYF. This chain uses TRBV4-2 with TRBJ2-5; D possibly corresponds to TRBD2 (6 bases). The V gene lost 6 bases and the J gene lost 5 bases, with 7 bases spanning the gap. Germline CDR1 is LGHNA and CDR2 is YNFKEQ. The CDR3 consists of 11 residues.

This clone came up a few times. The CDR3 sequence: CASSQPRQGISYEQYF. The CDR3 DNA sequence: TGCGCCAGCAGTCAACCCCGACAGGGGATCTCCTACGAGCAGTACTTC. This chain links TRBV23-1 with TRBJ2-7; 8 bases agree with TRBD1. TRBV23-1 is an open reading frame, and its role is uncertain. This CDR3 contains 16 residues. Trimming at V came to 2 bases and at J to 0 bases, leaving 6 bases not matched to a gene.

V gene TRBV5-1 combines with J gene TRBJ2-1; 15 nucleotides align to TRBD2. The CDR3 covers 15 residues. Germline V gene sequence: CDR1 SGHRS, CDR2 YFSETQ. The junction had 2 bases not matched to a gene; V was cut back by 4 bases and J by 6 bases. The CDR3 sequence is CASSGLAGGANEQFF. CDR3 coding DNA: TGCGCCAGCAGCGGACTAGCGGGAGGGGCCAATGAGCAGTTCTTC.

The chain links TRBV30 to TRBJ2-5, with 8 nucleotides matching TRBD2. The J call is uncertain, as TRBJ2-7 better fits the DNA end. CDR1 and CDR2 (germline): GTSNPN, SVGIG (reference sequence). CDR3 length equals 14 residues. CDR3 bases: TGTGCCTGGAGTTTCTTTAGCGGGGCCTACGAGCAGTACTTC. Encoded protein: CAWSFFSGAYEQYF.

This clone appeared a single time. The chain employs TRBV21-1 and TRBJ2-3. TRBV21-1 is marked as a pseudogene. This CDR3 contains 11 residues. CDR3 in DNA: TGTGCCAGCAGCAAAGTAGATACGCAGTATTTT. This codes for CASSKVDTQYF.

This clone was seen only once. V is TRBV28 and J is TRBJ2-1, with 8 bases lining up with TRBD1. V was pared by 6 bases and J by 9 bases, with 13 bases of the junction left unmatched. CDR1 and CDR2 from the germline V gene are MDHEN and SYDVKM. The CDR3 sequence is 15 residues long. The CDR3 coding sequence is TGTGCCAGCAGATCACGCTGGACAGGGAGTCTTGAGCAGTTCTTC. Residues: CASRSRWTGSLEQFF.

The J gene is TRBJ2-7, the V gene TRBV7-9; tentatively, D is TRBD1 (5 bases). In germline, CDR1 is SEHNR, CDR2 FQNEAQ (reference sequence). V was shortened by 1 base and J by 1 base, with 8 bases between the two germline ends. This CDR3 comprises 14 residues. CDR3 nucleotides: TGTGCCAGCAGCTTAGTAGGGGATTCCTACGAGCAGTACTTC. Residues: CASSLVGDSYEQYF.

The chain is built from TRBV10-1 and TRBJ2-3; a possible D gene is TRBD2 (5 bases). The CDR3 sequence is 15 residues long. Trimming removed 8 bases at V and 4 bases at J, with 19 bases between. Germline-derived CDR1 and CDR2 are WNHNN and SYGVQD (reference sequence). The CDR3 spells CASAPGSSWADTQYF. Written as DNA, the CDR3 is TGCGCCAGCGCCCCTGGGTCTAGCTGGGCAGATACGCAGTATTTT.

The chain links TRBV5-1 to TRBJ2-1; TRBD2 is a possible D gene (5 bases). The germline V gene encodes CDR1 SGHRS and CDR2 YFSETQ. V lost 0 bases, J lost 0 bases, and 10 bases lay in between. This CDR3 contains 16 residues. CDR3 region: CASSLGERNSYNEQFF. CDR3 nucleotides: TGCGCCAGCAGCTTGGGGGAGCGGAACTCCTACAATGAGCAGTTCTTC.

V gene TRBV5-1 combines with J gene TRBJ2-5; D ambiguous. This CDR3 spans 14 amino acids. Germline V CDR1 and CDR2: SGHRS, YFSETQ. V shed 0 bases and J shed 1 base, with 7 bases lying between them. The CDR3 region has the DNA TGCGCCAGCAGCTTGGTGGCTATCCAAGAGACCCAGTACTTC. It encodes CASSLVAIQETQYF.

The V call is TRBV5-3, the J call TRBJ2-1; 7 bases are shared with TRBD1. TRBV5-3 is an open reading frame whose function is uncertain. The V and J ends lost 1 base and 1 base, in that order; junction bases with no gene match: 5. The CDR3 covers 16 residues. The CDR3 nucleotides are TGTGCCAGAAGCTTGAAGACAGGGTATTCCTACAATGAGCAGTTCTTC. This codes for CARSLKTGYSYNEQFF.

This chain uses TRBV18 with TRBJ1-2, with 7 bases lining up with TRBD1. V trimming: 2 bases; J trimming: 4 bases; junction bases outside the gene matches: 7. Germline-derived CDR1 and CDR2 are KGHSH and LQKENI. The CDR3 contains 15 residues. This chain's CDR3 is CASSPSNRGAYGYTF. CDR3 DNA sequence: TGTGCCAGCTCACCATCTAACAGGGGTGCCTATGGCTACACCTTC.

This clone showed up just a few times. J is TRBJ1-1 and V is TRBV7-9; no clear D gene. Trimming removed 2 bases from V and 4 bases from J, with 8 bases in between. The CDR3 totals 13 residues. Germline assignment: CDR1 SEHNR and CDR2 FQNEAQ (reference sequence). The CDR3 DNA sequence: TGTGCCAGCAGCTTAACCGGGAGCACTGAAGCTTTCTTT. Its protein is CASSLTGSTEAFF.